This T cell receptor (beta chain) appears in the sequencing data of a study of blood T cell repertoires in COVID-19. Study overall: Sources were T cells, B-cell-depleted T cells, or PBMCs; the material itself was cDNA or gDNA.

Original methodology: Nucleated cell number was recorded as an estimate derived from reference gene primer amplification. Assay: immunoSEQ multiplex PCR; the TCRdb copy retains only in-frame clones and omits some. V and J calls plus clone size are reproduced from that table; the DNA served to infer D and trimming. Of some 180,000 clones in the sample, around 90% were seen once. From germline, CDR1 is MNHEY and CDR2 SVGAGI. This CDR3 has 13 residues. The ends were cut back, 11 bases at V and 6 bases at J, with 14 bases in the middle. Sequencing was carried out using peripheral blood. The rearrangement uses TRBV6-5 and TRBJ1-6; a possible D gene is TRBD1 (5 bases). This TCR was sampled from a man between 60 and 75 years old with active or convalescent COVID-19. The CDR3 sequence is CAGGGPTNSPLHF. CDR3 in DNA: TGTGCCGGGGGAGGTCCCACTAATTCACCCCTCCACTTT.